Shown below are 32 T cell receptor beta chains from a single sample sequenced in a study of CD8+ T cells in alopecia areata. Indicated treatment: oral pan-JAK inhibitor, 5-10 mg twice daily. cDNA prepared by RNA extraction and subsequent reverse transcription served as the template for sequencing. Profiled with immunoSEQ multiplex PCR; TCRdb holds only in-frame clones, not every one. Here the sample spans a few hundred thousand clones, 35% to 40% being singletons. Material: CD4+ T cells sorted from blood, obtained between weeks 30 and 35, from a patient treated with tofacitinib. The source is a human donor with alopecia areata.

This CDR3 reads CASSSGLLPGGEQYF. For the CDR3, the DNA is TGTGCCAGCAGTTCAGGGCTCCTTCCGGGGGGCGAGCAGTACTTC. This chain uses TRBV28 with TRBJ2-7, with 7 bases identical to TRBD2. Losses at the gene ends were 4 bases for V and 6 bases for J; bases not matched to a gene: 12. Germline loops: CDR1 MDHEN, CDR2 SYDVKM. This CDR3 has 15 residues.

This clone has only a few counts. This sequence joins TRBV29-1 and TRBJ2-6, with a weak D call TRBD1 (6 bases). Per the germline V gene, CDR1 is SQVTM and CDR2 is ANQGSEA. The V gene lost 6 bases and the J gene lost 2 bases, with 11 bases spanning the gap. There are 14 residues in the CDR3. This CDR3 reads CSVIQGTGANVLTF. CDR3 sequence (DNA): TGCAGCGTAATACAGGGCACTGGGGCCAACGTCCTGACTTTC.

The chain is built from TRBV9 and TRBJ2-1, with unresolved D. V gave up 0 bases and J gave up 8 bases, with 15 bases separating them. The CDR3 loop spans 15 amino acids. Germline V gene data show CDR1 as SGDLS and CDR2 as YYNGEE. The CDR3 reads CASSVALARIDEQFF. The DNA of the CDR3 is TGTGCCAGCAGCGTAGCTTTGGCACGGATAGATGAGCAGTTCTTC.

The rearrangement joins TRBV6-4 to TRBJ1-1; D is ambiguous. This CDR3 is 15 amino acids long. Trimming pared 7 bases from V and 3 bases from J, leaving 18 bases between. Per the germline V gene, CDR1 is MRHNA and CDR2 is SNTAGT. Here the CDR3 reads CASTRLMADYTEAFF. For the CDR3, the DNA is TGTGCCAGCACCCGACTCATGGCGGATTACACTGAAGCTTTCTTT.

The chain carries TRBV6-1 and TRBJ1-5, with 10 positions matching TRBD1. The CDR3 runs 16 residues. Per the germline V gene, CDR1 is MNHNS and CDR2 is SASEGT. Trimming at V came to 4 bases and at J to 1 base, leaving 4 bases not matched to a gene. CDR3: CASSGTGGGSNQPQHF. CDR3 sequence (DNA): TGTGCCAGCAGTGGGACAGGGGGTGGAAGCAATCAGCCCCAGCATTTT.

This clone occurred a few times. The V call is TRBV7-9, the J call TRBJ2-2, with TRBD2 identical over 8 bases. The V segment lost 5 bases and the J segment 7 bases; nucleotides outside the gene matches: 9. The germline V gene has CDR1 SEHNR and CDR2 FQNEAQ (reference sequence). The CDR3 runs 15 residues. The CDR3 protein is CASSRTSPIGGELFF. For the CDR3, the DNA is TGTGCCAGCAGCCGGACTAGCCCTATTGGCGGGGAGCTGTTTTTT.

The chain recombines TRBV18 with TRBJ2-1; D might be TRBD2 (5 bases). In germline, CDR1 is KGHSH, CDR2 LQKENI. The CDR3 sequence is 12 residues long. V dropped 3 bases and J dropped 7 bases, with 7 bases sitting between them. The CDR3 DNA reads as TGTGCCAGCTCACCTACGGGAAATGAGCAGTTCTTC. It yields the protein CASSPTGNEQFF. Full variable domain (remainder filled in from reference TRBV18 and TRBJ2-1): NAGVMQNPRHLVRRRGQEARLRCSPMKGHSHVYWYRQLPEEGLKFMVYLQKENIIDESGMPKERFSAEFPKEGPSILRIQQVVRGDSAAYFCASSPTGNEQFFGPGTRLTVL.

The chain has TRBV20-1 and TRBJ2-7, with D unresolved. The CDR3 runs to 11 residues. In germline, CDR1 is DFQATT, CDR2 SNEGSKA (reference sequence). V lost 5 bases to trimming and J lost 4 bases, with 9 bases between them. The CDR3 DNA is TGCAGTGCTGAGTGGGATTACGAGCAGTACTTC. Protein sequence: CSAEWDYEQYF.

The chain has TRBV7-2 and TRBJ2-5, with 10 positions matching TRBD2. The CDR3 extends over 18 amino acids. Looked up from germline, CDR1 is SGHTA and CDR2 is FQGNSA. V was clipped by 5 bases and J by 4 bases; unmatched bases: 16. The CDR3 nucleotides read TGTGCCAGCAGCCCGCGCCGGGCTAGCGGGAGAACAGTAGAGACCCAGTACTTC. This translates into CASSPRRASGRTVETQYF.

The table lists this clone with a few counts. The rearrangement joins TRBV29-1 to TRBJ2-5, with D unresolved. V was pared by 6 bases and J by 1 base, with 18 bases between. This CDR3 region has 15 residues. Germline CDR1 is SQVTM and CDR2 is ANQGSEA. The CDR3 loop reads CSVALPARVQETQYF. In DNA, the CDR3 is TGCAGCGTAGCCCTCCCCGCTCGGGTCCAAGAGACCCAGTACTTC.

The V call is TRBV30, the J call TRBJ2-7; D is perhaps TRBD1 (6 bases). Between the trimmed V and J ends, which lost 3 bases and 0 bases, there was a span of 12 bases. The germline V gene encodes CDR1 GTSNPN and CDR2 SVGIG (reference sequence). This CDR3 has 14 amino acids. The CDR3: CAWRQKGGSYEQYF. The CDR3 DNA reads TGTGCCTGGAGGCAGAAAGGGGGCTCCTACGAGCAGTACTTC.

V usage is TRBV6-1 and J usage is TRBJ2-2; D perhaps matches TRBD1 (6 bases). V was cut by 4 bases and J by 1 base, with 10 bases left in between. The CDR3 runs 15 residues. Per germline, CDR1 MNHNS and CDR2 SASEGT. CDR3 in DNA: TGTGCCAGCAGTGGACAGGAGAAGAACACCGGGGAGCTGTTTTTT. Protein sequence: CASSGQEKNTGELFF.

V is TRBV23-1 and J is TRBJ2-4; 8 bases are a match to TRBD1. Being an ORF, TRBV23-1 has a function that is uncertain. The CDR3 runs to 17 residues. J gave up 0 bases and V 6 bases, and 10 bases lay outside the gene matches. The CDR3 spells CASRAPGQGLAKNIQYF. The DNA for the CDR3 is TGCGCCAGCAGAGCCCCTGGACAGGGACTAGCCAAAAACATTCAGTACTTC.

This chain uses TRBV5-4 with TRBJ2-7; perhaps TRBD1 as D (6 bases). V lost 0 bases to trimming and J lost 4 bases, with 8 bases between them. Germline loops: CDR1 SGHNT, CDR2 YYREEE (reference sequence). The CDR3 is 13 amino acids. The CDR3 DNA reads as TGTGCCAGCAGCTTGGCGGGGACATACGAGCAGTACTTC. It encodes CASSLAGTYEQYF.

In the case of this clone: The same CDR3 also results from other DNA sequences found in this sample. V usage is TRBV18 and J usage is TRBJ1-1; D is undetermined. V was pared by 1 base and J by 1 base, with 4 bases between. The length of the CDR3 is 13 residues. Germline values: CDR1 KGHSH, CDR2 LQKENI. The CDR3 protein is CASSPRENTEAFF. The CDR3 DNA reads TGTGCCAGCTCACCACGGGAGAACACTGAAGCTTTCTTT.

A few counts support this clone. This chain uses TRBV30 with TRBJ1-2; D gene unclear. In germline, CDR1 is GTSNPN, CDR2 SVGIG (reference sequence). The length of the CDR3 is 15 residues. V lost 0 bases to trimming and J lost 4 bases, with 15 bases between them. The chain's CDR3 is CAWSVSSGRFYGYTF. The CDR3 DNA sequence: TGTGCCTGGAGTGTAAGTTCAGGCCGATTCTATGGCTACACCTTC.

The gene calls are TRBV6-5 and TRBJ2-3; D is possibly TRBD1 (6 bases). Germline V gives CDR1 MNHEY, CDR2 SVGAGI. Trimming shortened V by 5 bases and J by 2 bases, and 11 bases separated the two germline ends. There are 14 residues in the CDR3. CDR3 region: CASSARGTTDTQYF. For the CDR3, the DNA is TGTGCCAGCAGTGCCAGGGGCACCACAGATACGCAGTATTTT.

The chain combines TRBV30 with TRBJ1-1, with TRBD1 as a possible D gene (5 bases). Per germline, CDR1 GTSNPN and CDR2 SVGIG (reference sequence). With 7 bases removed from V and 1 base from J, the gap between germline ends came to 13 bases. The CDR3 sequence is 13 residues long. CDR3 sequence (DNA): TGTGCCTTGGAGAGACAGACGAACACTGAAGCTTTCTTT. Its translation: CALERQTNTEAFF.

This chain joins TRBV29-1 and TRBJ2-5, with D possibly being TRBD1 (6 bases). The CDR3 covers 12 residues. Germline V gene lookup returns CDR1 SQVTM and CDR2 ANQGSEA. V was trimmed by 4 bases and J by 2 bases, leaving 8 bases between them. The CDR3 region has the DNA TGCAGCGTTGGGACAGAACAAGAGACCCAGTACTTC. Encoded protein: CSVGTEQETQYF.

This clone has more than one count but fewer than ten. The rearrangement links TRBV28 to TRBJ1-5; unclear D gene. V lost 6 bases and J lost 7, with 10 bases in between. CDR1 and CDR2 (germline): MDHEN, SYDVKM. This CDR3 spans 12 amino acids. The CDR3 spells CASSLSMQPQHF. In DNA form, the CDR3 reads TGTGCCAGCAGCCTCTCAATGCAGCCCCAGCATTTT.

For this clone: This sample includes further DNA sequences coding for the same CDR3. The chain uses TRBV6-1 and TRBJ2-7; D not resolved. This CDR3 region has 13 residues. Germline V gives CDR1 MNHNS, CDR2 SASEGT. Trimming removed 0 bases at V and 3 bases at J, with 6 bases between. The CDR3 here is CASSEAGLYEQYF. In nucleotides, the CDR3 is TGTGCCAGCAGTGAAGCGGGCCTCTACGAGCAGTACTTC.

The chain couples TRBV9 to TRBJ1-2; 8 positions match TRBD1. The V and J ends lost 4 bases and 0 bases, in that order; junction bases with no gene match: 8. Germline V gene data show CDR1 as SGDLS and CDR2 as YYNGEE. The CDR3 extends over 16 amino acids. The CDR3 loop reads CASSPRSGGANYGYTF. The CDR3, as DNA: TGTGCCAGCAGCCCGAGATCAGGGGGCGCTAACTATGGCTACACCTTC.

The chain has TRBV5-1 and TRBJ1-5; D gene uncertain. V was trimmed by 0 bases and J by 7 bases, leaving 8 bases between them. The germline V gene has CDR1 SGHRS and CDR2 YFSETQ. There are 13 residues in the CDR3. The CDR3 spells CASSLAGPQPQHF. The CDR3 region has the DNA TGCGCCAGCAGCTTGGCAGGACCACAGCCCCAGCATTTT.

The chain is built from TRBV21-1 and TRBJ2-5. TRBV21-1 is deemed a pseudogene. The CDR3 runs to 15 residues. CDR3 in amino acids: CASSKEGPSDQTQYF. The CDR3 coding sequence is TGTGCCAGCAGCAAAGAGGGTCCGTCCGACCAGACCCAGTACTTC.

The CDR3: CASSESGGTEAFF. For the CDR3, the DNA is TGCGCCAGCAGTGAGTCAGGGGGCACTGAAGCTTTCTTT. The chain combines TRBV10-2 with TRBJ1-1, with a possible D match to TRBD1 (6 bases). The length of the CDR3 is 13 residues. The germline gives CDR1 WSHSY, CDR2 SAAADI. The V end was cut by 0 bases, the J end by 4 bases, with 6 bases between.

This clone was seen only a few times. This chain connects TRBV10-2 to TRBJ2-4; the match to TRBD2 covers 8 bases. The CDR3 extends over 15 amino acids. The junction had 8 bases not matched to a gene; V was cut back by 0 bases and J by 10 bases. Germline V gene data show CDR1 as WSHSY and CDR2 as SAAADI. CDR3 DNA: TGCGCCAGCAGTGAGTCTGGTAGCGGGACTGGGATTCAGTACTTC. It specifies CASSESGSGTGIQYF.

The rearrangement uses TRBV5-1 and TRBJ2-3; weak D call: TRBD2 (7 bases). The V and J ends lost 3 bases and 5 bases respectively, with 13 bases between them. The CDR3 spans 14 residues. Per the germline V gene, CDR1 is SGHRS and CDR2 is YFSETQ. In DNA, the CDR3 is TGCGCCAGCAGCTCCGGGGGGCCAGAAGATACGCAGTATTTT. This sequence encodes CASSSGGPEDTQYF.

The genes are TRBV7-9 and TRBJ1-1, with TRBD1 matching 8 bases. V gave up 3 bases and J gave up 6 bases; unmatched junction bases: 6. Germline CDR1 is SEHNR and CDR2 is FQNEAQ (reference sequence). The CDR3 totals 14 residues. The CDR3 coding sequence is TGTGCCAGCAGCTTCCGTGACAGGGGATCTGAAGCTTTCTTT. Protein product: CASSFRDRGSEAFF.

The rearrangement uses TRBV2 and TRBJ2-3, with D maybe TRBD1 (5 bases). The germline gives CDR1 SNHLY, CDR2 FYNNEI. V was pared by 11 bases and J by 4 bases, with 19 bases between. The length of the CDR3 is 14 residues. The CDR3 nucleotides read TGTGCCGGCGACAGAAGGGCGTACCCAGATACGCAGTATTTT. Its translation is CAGDRRAYPDTQYF.

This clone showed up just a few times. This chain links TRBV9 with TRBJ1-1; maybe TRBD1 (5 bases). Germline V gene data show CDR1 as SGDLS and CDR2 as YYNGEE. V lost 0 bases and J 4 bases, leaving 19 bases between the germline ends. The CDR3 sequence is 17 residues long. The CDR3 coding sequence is TGTGCCAGCAGCGTAGACGGGGGTCTCGCCGTTTCCACTGAAGCTTTCTTT. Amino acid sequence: CASSVDGGLAVSTEAFF.

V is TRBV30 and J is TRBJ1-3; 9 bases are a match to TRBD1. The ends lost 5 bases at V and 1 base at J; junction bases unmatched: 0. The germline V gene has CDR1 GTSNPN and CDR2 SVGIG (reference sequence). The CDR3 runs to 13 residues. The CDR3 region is CAWGTGSGNTIYF. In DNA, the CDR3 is TGTGCCTGGGGGACAGGGTCTGGAAACACCATATATTTT.

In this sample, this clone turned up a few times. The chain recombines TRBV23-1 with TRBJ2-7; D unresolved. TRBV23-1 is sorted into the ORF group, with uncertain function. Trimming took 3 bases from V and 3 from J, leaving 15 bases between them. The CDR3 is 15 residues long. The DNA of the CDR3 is TGCGCCAGCAGTCACCAGGCAGGTCTGGGCTACGAGCAGTACTTC. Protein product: CASSHQAGLGYEQYF.